A single sample gave rise to the 17 T cell receptor beta chains below, sequenced in a study of response to subunit inactivated influenza vaccine. Via MiXCR, TCRdb re-called the RT-PCR reads, giving one row per CDR3 protein. This table holds 550,000 to 600,000 distinct CDR3 sequences, roughly 12% found once. This material consisted of PBMCs from blood, taken on the day of vaccination. Receptors were obtained from a man over 45 who received an inactivated influenza vaccine.

This clonotype came up a few times. The chain has TRBV24-1 and TRBJ2-7, with D possibly TRBD1 on 5 matching bases. V was shortened by 5 bases and J by 0 bases, with 7 bases between the two germline ends. The CDR3 has 13 amino acids. Per germline, CDR1 KGHDR and CDR2 SFDVKD. The CDR3, as DNA: TGTGCCACCAGTGCAGACAGCTCCTACGAGCAGTACTTC. Translating it yields CATSADSSYEQYF.

In this sample, this clonotype turned up many times. The J gene is TRBJ2-1, the V gene TRBV5-1, with unresolved D. Germline assignment: CDR1 SGHRS and CDR2 YFSETQ. CDR3 size: 14 residues. Between the trimmed V and J ends, which lost 4 bases and 5 bases, there was a span of 13 bases. The CDR3 coding sequence is TGCGCCAGCAGCCAAGTTTTGAACCACAATGAGCAGTTCTTC. This translates into CASSQVLNHNEQFF.

This clonotype was observed a handful of times. The germline gene is not matched at one end of the junction; a read error may be the cause. V usage is TRBV12-3 or TRBV12-4 and J usage is TRBJ2-7; the match to TRBD1 covers 8 bases. CDR3 length: 17 amino acids. CDR3 DNA sequence: TGTGCCAGCAGCTTAGGTTCCAGGGGGCTTAGCTCCTACGAGCAGTACTTC. It is translated as CASSLGSRGLSSYEQYF.

This clonotype has at least ten counts. The V call is TRBV29-1, the J call TRBJ2-3; TRBD1 aligns across 8 bases. The CDR3 has 16 amino acids. Germline values: CDR1 SQVTM, CDR2 ANQGSEA. V lost 6 bases and J lost 4; bases outside the gene matches: 15. Here the CDR3 reads CSVRDRNPRGADTQYF. DNA of the CDR3: TGCAGCGTGCGGGACAGGAATCCCCGCGGGGCAGATACGCAGTATTTT.

This clonotype was found many times. This CDR3 is CASTGGRENGYEQYF. CDR3 sequence (DNA): TGTGCCAGCACCGGTGGGCGGGAGAATGGCTACGAGCAGTACTTC. This chain uses TRBV7-9 with TRBJ2-7, with 7 bases matching TRBD2. Germline V gene sequence: CDR1 SEHNR, CDR2 FQNEAQ (reference sequence). The trim removed 7 bases at V and 3 bases at J, leaving 12 bases unmatched. The CDR3 has 15 amino acids.

The chain has TRBV19 and TRBJ2-2; D gene ambiguous. V was clipped by 5 bases and J by 7 bases, with 8 bases between them. The CDR3 has 12 residues. Germline V gene lookup returns CDR1 LNHDA and CDR2 SQIVND (reference sequence). This CDR3 reads CASSPGVGELFF. Here the CDR3 DNA reads TGTGCCAGTAGTCCGGGTGTCGGGGAGCTGTTTTTT.

The chain couples TRBV28 to TRBJ2-3; the match to TRBD1 covers 9 bases. Germline lookup yields CDR1 MDHEN and CDR2 SYDVKM. The ends lost 5 bases at V and 0 bases at J; junction bases unmatched: 6. This CDR3 has 16 residues. The CDR3 spells CASSASGTGSTDTQYF. As DNA, the CDR3 is TGTGCCAGCAGTGCCTCCGGGACAGGGAGCACAGATACGCAGTATTTT. Full variable domain (rest looked up from reference TRBV28 and TRBJ2-3): DVKVTQSSRYLVKRTGEKVFLECVQDMDHENMFWYRQDPGLGLRLIYFSYDVKMKEKGDIPEGYSVSREKKERFSLILESASTNQTSMYLCASSASGTGSTDTQYFGPGTRLTVL.

This chain joins TRBV7-2 and TRBJ2-2; 9 positions agree with TRBD2. V trimming: 5 bases; J trimming: 6 bases; junction bases outside the gene matches: 7. The CDR3 is 15 residues long. Germline CDR1 is SGHTA and CDR2 is FQGNSA. CDR3 bases: TGTGCCAGCAGCCCAGCGGGGGGAATTCCCGGGGAGCTGTTTTTT. Protein product: CASSPAGGIPGELFF.

In this sample, this clonotype turned up many times. The rearrangement uses TRBV3-1 and TRBJ1-5, with 8 bases that match TRBD1. The germline gives CDR1 LGHDT, CDR2 YNNKEL (reference sequence). Losses at the gene ends were 4 bases for V and 2 bases for J; bases not matched to a gene: 7. This CDR3 region has 16 residues. The CDR3 region is CASSPWDRLGNQPQHF. DNA for the CDR3: TGTGCCAGCAGCCCCTGGGACAGGTTGGGCAATCAGCCCCAGCATTTT.

This clonotype was counted a few times. This sequence joins TRBV19 and TRBJ2-5, with D uncertain. Per the germline V gene, CDR1 is LNHDA and CDR2 is SQIVND (reference sequence). Trimming shortened V by 4 bases and J by 7 bases, and 16 bases separated the two germline ends. The CDR3 consists of 14 residues. The chain's CDR3 is CASSTDAAVATQYF. The CDR3 DNA reads TGTGCCAGTAGTACAGACGCGGCGGTGGCGACCCAGTACTTC.

There are a few counts of this clonotype. The chain has TRBV24-1 and TRBJ2-7; D is unclear. V lost 3 bases, J lost 1 base, and 15 bases lay in between. CDR3 length equals 16 residues. Looked up from germline, CDR1 is KGHDR and CDR2 is SFDVKD. The CDR3 loop reads CATSDPGRVGSYEQYF. In nucleotides, the CDR3 is TGTGCCACCAGTGATCCAGGACGAGTCGGTTCCTACGAGCAGTACTTC.

This clonotype was seen at least ten times. V and J are TRBV5-1 and TRBJ2-7; D is perhaps TRBD2 (6 bases). The V end lost 0 bases, the J end lost 3 bases, and 10 bases lay between the germline ends. The CDR3 loop spans 14 amino acids. Looked up from germline, CDR1 is SGHRS and CDR2 is YFSETQ. DNA of the CDR3: TGCGCCAGCAGCTTGGAAATTAGCGGCTACGAGCAGTACTTC. This sequence encodes CASSLEISGYEQYF.

The table lists this clonotype with many counts. The chain has TRBV28 and TRBJ2-2, with 8 bases that match TRBD2. Germline CDR1 is MDHEN and CDR2 is SYDVKM. This CDR3 contains 15 residues. V trimming: 8 bases; J trimming: 1 base; junction bases outside the gene matches: 6. CDR3 residues: CASSGGPMNTGELFF. The CDR3, as DNA: TGTGCCAGCTCGGGGGGGCCCATGAACACCGGGGAGCTGTTTTTT.

This clonotype was seen more than once but under ten times. The chain employs TRBV28 and TRBJ2-3, with D maybe TRBD2 (6 bases). The germline V gene has CDR1 MDHEN and CDR2 SYDVKM. This CDR3 has 15 residues. Trimming removed 7 bases at V and 0 bases at J, with 14 bases between. CDR3 in amino acids: CASKGGAASTDTQYF. CDR3 bases: TGTGCCAGCAAAGGCGGGGCTGCTAGCACAGATACGCAGTATTTT.

This clonotype was counted ten times or more. This chain links TRBV5-1 with TRBJ2-3; 7 nucleotides match TRBD1. Germline V CDR1 and CDR2: SGHRS, YFSETQ. After removal of 7 bases from V and 2 bases from J, the junction contained 7 bases not matched to a gene. The CDR3 extends over 14 amino acids. In DNA, the CDR3 is TGCGCCAGCGCGACAGGGTCCCACACAGATACGCAGTATTTT. Amino acid sequence: CASATGSHTDTQYF.

There are many counts of this clonotype. V gene TRBV29-1 combines with J gene TRBJ2-7; D uncertain. Germline values: CDR1 SQVTM, CDR2 ANQGSEA. This CDR3 has 12 amino acids. The ends were cut back, 4 bases at V and 4 bases at J, with 11 bases in the middle. CDR3 coding DNA: TGCAGCGTTGCGGCTAGTGTTTACGAGCAGTACTTC. As protein: CSVAASVYEQYF.

This clonotype was detected only a few times. The gene calls are TRBV18 and TRBJ2-1; D is unclear. Trimming pared 0 bases from V and 8 bases from J, leaving 11 bases between. Germline loops: CDR1 KGHSH, CDR2 LQKENI. CDR3 length equals 14 residues. This CDR3 is CASSPPMSSDEQFF. The CDR3 DNA reads as TGTGCCAGCTCACCACCGATGAGTTCGGATGAGCAGTTCTTC.